These 16 T cell receptor beta chains were sequenced from one sample in a study of blood T cell repertoires in COVID-19. Profiled with immunoSEQ multiplex PCR; TCRdb holds only in-frame clones, not every one. Here the sample spans almost 350,000 clones, more than 70% being singletons. Sequenced input: PBMCs or T cells enriched from blood (not recorded which). The receptors were sampled from a woman aged 25-40 years who had been exposed to COVID-19.

V usage is TRBV7-9 and J usage is TRBJ1-5; the match to TRBD1 covers 10 bases. The CDR3 extends over 15 amino acids. In germline, CDR1 is SEHNR, CDR2 FQNEAQ (reference sequence). The V and J ends lost 3 bases and 5 bases, in that order; junction bases with no gene match: 4. In DNA, the CDR3 is TGTGCCAGCAGCTTTGGGACAGGGGTCCATCAGCCCCAGCATTTT. The encoded protein is CASSFGTGVHQPQHF.

The chain links TRBV19 to TRBJ2-1; 11 nucleotides match TRBD2. Germline V gene sequence: CDR1 LNHDA, CDR2 SQIVND (reference sequence). The V and J ends lost 5 bases and 4 bases, in that order; junction bases with no gene match: 4. The CDR3 contains 15 residues. CDR3 in DNA: TGTGCCAGTAGTCGTCTAGCGGGGGGTTACAATGAGCAGTTCTTC. Protein product: CASSRLAGGYNEQFF.

The chain uses TRBV7-3 and TRBJ1-6, with a tentative D call TRBD1 (5 bases). Germline V CDR1 and CDR2: SGHTA, FQGTGA. The V and J ends lost 3 bases and 10 bases respectively, with 16 bases between them. This CDR3 has 15 amino acids. The chain's CDR3 is CASSFSGGNGSPLHF. The CDR3 region has the DNA TGTGCCAGCAGCTTCAGCGGGGGGAATGGATCACCCCTCCACTTT.

The table lists this clone with a few counts. The chain uses TRBV29-1 and TRBJ1-2, with D possibly matching TRBD1 (6 bases). V lost 7 bases, J lost 8 bases, and 17 bases lay in between. The germline CDR1 and CDR2 sequences are SQVTM and ANQGSEA. The CDR3 covers 12 residues. CDR3 nucleotide sequence: TGCAGCGCCACAGGGTCGAGGGGCGGCTACACCTTC. Translating it yields CSATGSRGGYTF.

This chain links TRBV4-2 with TRBJ1-2, with TRBD1 matching 8 bases. The CDR3 consists of 17 residues. Per germline, CDR1 LGHNA and CDR2 YNFKEQ. V gave up 0 bases and J gave up 4 bases; unmatched junction bases: 10. CDR3 protein: CASSQDTGTGLRYGYTF. In DNA, the CDR3 is TGTGCCAGCAGCCAAGATACCGGGACAGGCTTACGCTATGGCTACACCTTC.

CDR3 sequence (DNA): TGTGCCAGCTCACGAGCCGGGGGTGGGGAAAAACTGTTTTTT. Its protein product is CASSRAGGGEKLFF. The V call is TRBV18, the J call TRBJ1-4, with D tentatively TRBD1 (5 bases). V was clipped by 4 bases and J by 8 bases, with 14 bases between them. Germline values: CDR1 KGHSH, CDR2 LQKENI. The CDR3 spans 14 residues. Together with reference TRBV18 and TRBJ1-4, the CDR3 gives the full variable domain: NAGVMQNPRHLVRRRGQEARLRCSPMKGHSHVYWYRQLPEEGLKFMVYLQKENIIDESGMPKERFSAEFPKEGPSILRIQQVVRGDSAAYFCASSRAGGGEKLFFGSGTQLSVL.

The rearrangement uses TRBV5-1 and TRBJ1-5; D not resolved. This CDR3 spans 16 amino acids. The germline V gene encodes CDR1 SGHRS and CDR2 YFSETQ. Trimming pared 4 bases from V and 0 bases from J, leaving 14 bases between. CDR3 sequence reads: CASSLNPLSSNQPQHF. CDR3 nucleotides: TGCGCCAGCAGCCTGAATCCACTAAGTAGCAATCAGCCCCAGCATTTT. The complete variable domain, with remaining parts taken from reference TRBV5-1 and TRBJ1-5, reads KAGVTQTPRYLIKTRGQQVTLSCSPISGHRSVSWYQQTPGQGLQFLFEYFSETQRNKGNFPGRFSGRQFSNSRSEMNVSTLELGDSALYLCASSLNPLSSNQPQHFGDGTRLSIL.

In the case of this clone: The same CDR3 also results from other DNA sequences found in this sample. The chain employs TRBV3-1 (or the pseudogene TRBV3-2) and TRBJ1-3; D remains unclear. The germline V gene encodes CDR1 LGHDT and CDR2 YNNKEL (reference sequence). V shed 0 bases and J shed 0 bases, with 6 bases lying between them. This CDR3 spans 15 amino acids. The CDR3 region is CASSQDRSSGNTIYF. In DNA, the CDR3 is TGTGCCAGCAGCCAAGACAGGTCCTCTGGAAACACCATATATTTT.

This chain connects TRBV9 to TRBJ2-7, with 9 nucleotides matching TRBD1. The junction had 3 bases not matched to a gene; V was cut back by 0 bases and J by 5 bases. This CDR3 is built from 14 residues. Germline V gives CDR1 SGDLS, CDR2 YYNGEE. The CDR3 here is CASSVGQGVHEQYF. In DNA, the CDR3 is TGTGCCAGCAGCGTAGGACAGGGGGTCCACGAGCAGTACTTC. Filled out from reference TRBV9 and TRBJ2-7, the complete variable domain reads DSGVTQTPKHLITATGQRVTLRCSPRSGDLSVYWYQQSLDQGLQFLIQYYNGEERAKGNILERFSAQQFPDLHSELNLSSLELGDSALYFCASSVGQGVHEQYFGPGTRLTVT.

The chain has TRBV5-4 and TRBJ2-7; D possibly corresponds to TRBD1 (5 bases). Germline lookup yields CDR1 SGHNT and CDR2 YYREEE (reference sequence). CDR3 size: 16 residues. V lost 0 bases and J 6 bases, leaving 19 bases between the germline ends. The CDR3 loop is CASSLDLEPVGVEQYF. In nucleotides, the CDR3 is TGTGCCAGCAGCTTGGATCTAGAACCGGTAGGGGTCGAGCAGTACTTC.

The J gene is TRBJ1-2, the V gene TRBV7-3; 7 nucleotides match TRBD1. Trimming removed 2 bases from V and 6 bases from J; junction bases left unmatched: 3. This CDR3 is 13 amino acids long. Looked up from germline, CDR1 is SGHTA and CDR2 is FQGTGA. The CDR3 is CASSLGTGDGYTF. The CDR3 bases are TGTGCCAGCAGCTTAGGAACAGGGGATGGCTACACCTTC.

The chain carries TRBV5-1 and TRBJ2-1; D uncertain. Germline values: CDR1 SGHRS, CDR2 YFSETQ. This CDR3 is built from 13 residues. V shed 0 bases and J shed 7 bases, with 8 bases lying between them. The CDR3 DNA is TGCGCCAGCAGCTTGGCGAGGTGGAATGAGCAGTTCTTC. Translated: CASSLARWNEQFF.

The V call is TRBV24-1, the J call TRBJ2-3, with 9 bases fitting TRBD1. CDR3 size: 16 residues. The germline V gene has CDR1 KGHDR and CDR2 SFDVKD. The V and J ends lost 3 bases and 8 bases, in that order; junction bases with no gene match: 11. CDR3 DNA sequence: TGTGCCACCAGTGATCCCGGGACAGGGTCTGTAGGTACGCAGTATTTT. It yields the protein CATSDPGTGSVGTQYF.

V usage is TRBV7-9 and J usage is TRBJ1-2; TRBD1 matches 10 bases. Germline V gene data show CDR1 as SEHNR and CDR2 as FQNEAQ (reference sequence). The CDR3 contains 17 residues. V was clipped by 6 bases and J by 3 bases; unmatched bases: 13. Here the CDR3 DNA reads TGTGCCAGCAGGCAAATCGGGACAGGGGAGGCGGACTATGGCTACACCTTC. As protein: CASRQIGTGEADYGYTF.

The genes are TRBV6-9 and TRBJ2-2, with 10 bases matching TRBD2. This CDR3 is built from 18 residues. Unmatched junction bases numbered 6, after V lost 2 bases and J lost 0 bases. The germline gives CDR1 MNHGY, CDR2 SVAAGI. Here the CDR3 reads CASSYRLAGVSNTGELFF. The CDR3 coding sequence is TGTGCCAGCAGTTATAGGCTAGCGGGAGTTTCGAACACCGGGGAGCTGTTTTTT.

The rearrangement joins TRBV14 to TRBJ2-3; 7 bases fit TRBD2. In germline, CDR1 is SGHDN, CDR2 FVKESK. CDR3 size: 16 residues. V dropped 0 bases and J dropped 4; count of bases not matched to a gene: 7. As DNA, the CDR3 is TGTGCCAGCAGCCAAGATCTCGGGAGGTTCGCAGATACGCAGTATTTT. Translating gives CASSQDLGRFADTQYF.